A single sample gave rise to the 11 T cell receptor beta chains below, sequenced in a study of T cell responses to AZD1222 COVID-19 vaccine. Profiling relied on immunoSEQ multiplex PCR, and the TCRdb table lists in-frame clones only, not all of them. The table records about 44,000 clones, around 82% of them present only once. Sequences were derived from peripheral blood, sampled on day 0 of AZD1222 vaccination. Receptors originate from an adult in good health.

The CDR3 region is CASSRRVSTSKDYGYTF. CDR3 coding DNA: TGTGCCAGCAGTCGCAGGGTATCTACCTCTAAAGACTATGGCTACACCTTC. The chain couples TRBV27 to TRBJ1-2; D perhaps matches TRBD1 (5 bases). Germline V gives CDR1 MNHEY, CDR2 SMNVEV (reference sequence). The V end was cut by 5 bases, the J end by 3 bases, with 22 bases between. The CDR3 totals 17 residues.

The genes are TRBV6-5 and TRBJ2-7, with a possible D match to TRBD1 (6 bases). V lost 7 bases to trimming and J lost 0 bases, with 10 bases between them. The CDR3 totals 13 residues. Germline V CDR1 and CDR2: MNHEY, SVGAGI. CDR3 sequence (DNA): TGTGCCAGCATACTACAGGGCTCCTACGAGCAGTACTTC. It encodes CASILQGSYEQYF.

The chain carries TRBV28 and TRBJ1-2, with TRBD1 identical over 10 bases. The CDR3 covers 15 residues. V was clipped by 6 bases and J by 4 bases; unmatched bases: 8. CDR1 MDHEN and CDR2 SYDVKM come from the germline V gene. The CDR3 sequence is CASRPRDRGIYGYTF. The CDR3 bases are TGTGCCAGCAGACCTCGGGACAGGGGCATCTATGGCTACACCTTC.

For the CDR3, the DNA is TGTGCCAGCTCAGCGACTTTTGGAGGGGGAGGAGGTGAGCAGTTCTTC. This translates into CASSATFGGGGGEQFF. The rearrangement uses TRBV18 and TRBJ2-1; D tentatively fits TRBD1 or TRBD2 (6 bases each). Per the germline V gene, CDR1 is KGHSH and CDR2 is LQKENI. CDR3 length equals 16 residues. V lost 5 bases, J lost 9 bases, and 23 bases lay in between.

In this sample, this clone turned up a few times. J is TRBJ2-5 and V is TRBV20-1, with a tentative D call TRBD1 (6 bases). Germline V CDR1 and CDR2: DFQATT, SNEGSKA (reference sequence). The CDR3 is made up of 14 amino acids. V gave up 3 bases and J gave up 4 bases, with 15 bases separating them. Here the CDR3 reads CSASADSLGETQYF. The CDR3 DNA follows: TGCAGTGCTAGTGCGGACAGTCTTGGAGAGACCCAGTACTTC.

The CDR3 coding sequence is TGTGCCAGCAGTTACCCAATCACAGCGGGGGCGGGATATACGCAGTATTTT. Amino acid sequence: CASSYPITAGAGYTQYF. The chain is built from TRBV6-2 or TRBV6-3 and TRBJ2-3, with 8 bases lining up with TRBD2. Germline values: CDR1 MNHEY, CDR2 SVGEGT. This CDR3 contains 17 residues. J was trimmed by 7 bases and V by 2 bases; bases with no gene match: 14.

The chain links TRBV28 to TRBJ1-2, with a possible D match to TRBD1 (5 bases). V was clipped by 5 bases and J by 5 bases, with 12 bases between them. The CDR3 extends over 13 amino acids. Germline CDR1 is MDHEN and CDR2 is SYDVKM. CDR3 DNA sequence: TGTGCCAGCAGTCGGACACAAAAGTATGGCTACACCTTC. This translates into CASSRTQKYGYTF.

The chain employs TRBV5-6 and TRBJ2-5; a weak D match, TRBD2 (6 bases). V lost 2 bases and J 5 bases, leaving 16 bases between the germline ends. Germline CDR1 SGHDT, CDR2 YYEEEE. This CDR3 has 15 amino acids. CDR3 sequence: CASSFYLEGGETQYF. DNA for the CDR3: TGTGCCAGCAGCTTTTACCTAGAGGGAGGCGAGACCCAGTACTTC.

The chain uses TRBV5-8 and TRBJ2-6, with TRBD2 matching over 13 bases. The CDR3 is 20 amino acids. The germline V gene has CDR1 SGHTS and CDR2 YDEGEE. V shed 0 bases, J shed 0 bases, and the junction held 6 bases outside the gene matches. The chain's CDR3 is CASSLELTSGGDSGANVLTF. The CDR3 coding sequence is TGTGCCAGCAGCTTGGAGCTCACTAGCGGGGGGGACTCTGGGGCCAACGTCCTGACTTTC.

This chain uses TRBV3-1 (or the pseudogene TRBV3-2) with TRBJ1-6; D gene ambiguous. The CDR3 has 14 amino acids. Trimming cost V 2 bases and J 10 bases, with 12 bases left between them. The V gene's germline CDR1 is LGHDT and CDR2 YNNKEL (reference sequence). The CDR3 nucleotides are TGTGCCAGCAGCCAAACCTCCATAGTCTCACCCCTCCACTTT. Encoded protein: CASSQTSIVSPLHF.

This sequence joins TRBV6-2 or TRBV6-3 and TRBJ1-2; no clear D. The CDR3 consists of 11 residues. Germline V lookup: CDR1 MNHEY, CDR2 SVGEGT. Between the trimmed V and J ends, which lost 6 bases and 5 bases, there was a span of 7 bases. The CDR3 loop is CASSLVYGYTF. CDR3 bases: TGTGCCAGCAGCCTGGTATATGGCTACACCTTC.